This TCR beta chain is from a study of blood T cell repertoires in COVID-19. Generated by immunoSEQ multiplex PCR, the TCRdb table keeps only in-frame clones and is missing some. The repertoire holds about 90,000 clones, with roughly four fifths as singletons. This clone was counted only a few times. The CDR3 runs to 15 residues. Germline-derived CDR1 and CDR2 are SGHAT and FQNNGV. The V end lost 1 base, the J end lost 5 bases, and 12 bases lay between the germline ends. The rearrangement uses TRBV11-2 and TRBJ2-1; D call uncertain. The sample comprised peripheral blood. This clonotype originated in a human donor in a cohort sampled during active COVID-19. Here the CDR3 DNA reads TGTGCCAGCAGCTTAGGTCAGACACAGCACAATGAGCAGTTCTTC. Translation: CASSLGQTQHNEQFF. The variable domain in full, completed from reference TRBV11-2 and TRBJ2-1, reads EAGVAQSPRYKIIEKRQSVAFWCNPISGHATLYWYQQILGQGPKLLIQFQNNGVVDDSQLPKDRFSAERLKGVDSTLKIQPAKLEDSAVYLCASSLGQTQHNEQFFGPGTRLTVL.